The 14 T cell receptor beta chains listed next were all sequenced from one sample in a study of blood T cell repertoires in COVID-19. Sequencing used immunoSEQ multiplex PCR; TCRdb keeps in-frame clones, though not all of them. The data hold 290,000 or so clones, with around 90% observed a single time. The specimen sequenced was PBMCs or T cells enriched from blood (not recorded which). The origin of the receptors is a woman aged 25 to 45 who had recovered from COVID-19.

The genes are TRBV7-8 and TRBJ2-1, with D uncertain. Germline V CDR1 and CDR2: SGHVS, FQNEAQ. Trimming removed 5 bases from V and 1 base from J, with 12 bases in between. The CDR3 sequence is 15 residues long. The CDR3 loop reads CASSRVHSSYNEQFF. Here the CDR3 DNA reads TGTGCCAGCAGCCGAGTGCACAGTTCCTACAATGAGCAGTTCTTC.

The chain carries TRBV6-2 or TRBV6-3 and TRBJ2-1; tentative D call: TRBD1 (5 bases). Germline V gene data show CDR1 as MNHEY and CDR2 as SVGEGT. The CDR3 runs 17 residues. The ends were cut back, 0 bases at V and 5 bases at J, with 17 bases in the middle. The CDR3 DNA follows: TGTGCCAGCAGTTACTCTATGGCAGGGCAAAGTAACAATGAGCAGTTCTTC. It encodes CASSYSMAGQSNNEQFF.

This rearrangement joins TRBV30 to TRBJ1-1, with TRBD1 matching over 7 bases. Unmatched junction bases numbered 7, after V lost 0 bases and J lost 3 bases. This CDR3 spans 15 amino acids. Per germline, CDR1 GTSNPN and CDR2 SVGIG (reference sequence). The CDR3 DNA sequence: TGTGCCTGGAGTGTACTAAAGGGGGCTGACACTGAAGCTTTCTTT. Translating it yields CAWSVLKGADTEAFF.

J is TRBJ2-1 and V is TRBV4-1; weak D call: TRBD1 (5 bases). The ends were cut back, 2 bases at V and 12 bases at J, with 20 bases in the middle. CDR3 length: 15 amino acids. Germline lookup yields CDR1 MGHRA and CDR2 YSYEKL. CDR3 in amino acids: CASSQTGASQWAQFF. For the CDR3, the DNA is TGCGCCAGCAGCCAAACTGGGGCAAGCCAGTGGGCGCAGTTCTTC.

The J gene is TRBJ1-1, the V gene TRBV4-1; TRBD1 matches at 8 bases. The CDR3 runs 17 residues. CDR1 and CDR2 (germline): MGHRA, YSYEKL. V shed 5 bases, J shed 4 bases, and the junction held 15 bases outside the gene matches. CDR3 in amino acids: CASSKGLSGTGFTEAFF. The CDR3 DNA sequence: TGCGCCAGCAGCAAAGGCCTTTCCGGGACAGGATTCACTGAAGCTTTCTTT.

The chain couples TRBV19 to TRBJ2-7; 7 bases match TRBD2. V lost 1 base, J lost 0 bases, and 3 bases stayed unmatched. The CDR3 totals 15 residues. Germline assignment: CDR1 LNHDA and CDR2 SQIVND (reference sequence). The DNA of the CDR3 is TGTGCCAGTAGTATAGGGGGAGGGACCTCCTACGAGCAGTACTTC. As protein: CASSIGGGTSYEQYF.

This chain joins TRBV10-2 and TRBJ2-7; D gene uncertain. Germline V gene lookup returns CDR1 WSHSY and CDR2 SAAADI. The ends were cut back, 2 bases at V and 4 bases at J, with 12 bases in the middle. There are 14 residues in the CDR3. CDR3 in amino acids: CASSETQARYEQYF. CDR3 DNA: TGCGCCAGCAGTGAGACGCAGGCAAGGTACGAGCAGTACTTC.

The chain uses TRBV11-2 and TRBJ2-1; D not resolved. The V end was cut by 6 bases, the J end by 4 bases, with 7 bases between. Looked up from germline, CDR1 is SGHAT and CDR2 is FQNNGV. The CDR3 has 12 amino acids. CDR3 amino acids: CASRLEYNEQFF. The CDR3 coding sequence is TGTGCCAGCAGGCTGGAGTACAATGAGCAGTTCTTC.

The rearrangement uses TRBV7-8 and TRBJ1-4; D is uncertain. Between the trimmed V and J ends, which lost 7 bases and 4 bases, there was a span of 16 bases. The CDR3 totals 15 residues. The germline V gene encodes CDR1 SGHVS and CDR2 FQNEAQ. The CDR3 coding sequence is TGTGCCAGCACCGTACGGGTCGCAGATAATGAAAAACTGTTTTTT. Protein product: CASTVRVADNEKLFF. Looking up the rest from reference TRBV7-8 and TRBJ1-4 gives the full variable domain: GAGVSQSPRYKVAKRGQDVALRCDPISGHVSLFWYQQALGQGPEFLTYFQNEAQLDKSGLPSDRFFAERPEGSVSTLKIQRTQQEDSAVYLCASTVRVADNEKLFFGSGTQLSVL.

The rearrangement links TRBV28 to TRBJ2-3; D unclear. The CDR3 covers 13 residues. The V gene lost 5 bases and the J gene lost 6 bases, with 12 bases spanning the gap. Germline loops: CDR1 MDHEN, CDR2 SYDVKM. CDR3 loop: CASSTDGSDTQYF. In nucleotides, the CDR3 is TGTGCCAGCAGTACCGACGGGTCCGATACGCAGTATTTT.

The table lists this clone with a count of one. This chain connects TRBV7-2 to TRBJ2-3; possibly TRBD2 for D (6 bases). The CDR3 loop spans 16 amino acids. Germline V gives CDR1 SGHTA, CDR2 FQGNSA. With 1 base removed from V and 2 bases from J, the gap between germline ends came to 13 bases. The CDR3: CASSLGGGANTDTQYF. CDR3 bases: TGTGCCAGCAGCTTAGGAGGCGGGGCGAACACAGATACGCAGTATTTT.

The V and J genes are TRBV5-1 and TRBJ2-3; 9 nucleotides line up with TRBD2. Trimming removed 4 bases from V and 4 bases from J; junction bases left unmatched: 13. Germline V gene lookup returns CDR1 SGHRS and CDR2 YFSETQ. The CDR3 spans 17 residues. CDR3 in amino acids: CASSLWGVAGVADTQYF. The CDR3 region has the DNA TGCGCCAGCAGCCTATGGGGGGTAGCGGGAGTCGCAGATACGCAGTATTTT.

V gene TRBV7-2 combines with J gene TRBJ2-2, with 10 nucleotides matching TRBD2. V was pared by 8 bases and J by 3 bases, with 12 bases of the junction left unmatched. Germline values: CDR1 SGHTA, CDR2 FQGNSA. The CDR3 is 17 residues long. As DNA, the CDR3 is TGTGCCAGCCGTCACTTAGCGGGAGGACTATACACCGGGGAGCTGTTTTTT. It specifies CASRHLAGGLYTGELFF.

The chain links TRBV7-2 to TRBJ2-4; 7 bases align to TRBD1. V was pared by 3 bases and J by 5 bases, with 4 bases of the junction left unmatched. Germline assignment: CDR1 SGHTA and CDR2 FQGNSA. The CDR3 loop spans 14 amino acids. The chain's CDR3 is CASSFEGQENIQYF. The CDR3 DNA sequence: TGTGCCAGCAGCTTCGAAGGACAGGAAAACATTCAGTACTTC.